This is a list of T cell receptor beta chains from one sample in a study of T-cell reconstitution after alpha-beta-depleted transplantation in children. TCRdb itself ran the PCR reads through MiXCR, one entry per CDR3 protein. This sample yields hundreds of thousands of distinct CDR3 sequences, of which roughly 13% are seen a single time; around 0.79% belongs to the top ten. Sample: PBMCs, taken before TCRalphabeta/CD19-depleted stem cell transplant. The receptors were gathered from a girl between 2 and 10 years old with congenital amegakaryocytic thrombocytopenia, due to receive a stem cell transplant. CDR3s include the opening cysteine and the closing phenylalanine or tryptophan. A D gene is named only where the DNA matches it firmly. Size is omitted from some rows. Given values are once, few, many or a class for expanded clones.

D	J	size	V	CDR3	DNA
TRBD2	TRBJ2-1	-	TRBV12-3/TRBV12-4	CASTEGLAGAHEQFF	TGTGCCAGCACGGAGGGACTAGCGGGAGCCCATGAGCAGTTCTTC
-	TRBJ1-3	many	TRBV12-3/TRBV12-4	CATRRALSGNTIYF	TGTGCCACCAGGAGGGCCCTCTCTGGAAACACCATATATTTT
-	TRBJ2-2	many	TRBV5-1	CASSLELANTGELFF	TGCGCCAGCAGCTTGGAACTCGCAAACACCGGGGAGCTGTTTTTT
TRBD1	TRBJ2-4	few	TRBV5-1	CASRLTRTGIEYF	TGCGCCAGCAGGTTGACCAGGACAGGGATTGAGTACTTC
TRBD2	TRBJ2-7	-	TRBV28	CASSPPGSGGYEQYF	TGTGCCAGCAGTCCCCCGGGTAGCGGGGGCTACGAGCAGTACTTC
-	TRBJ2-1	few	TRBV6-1	CASARDREVYNEQFF	TGTGCCAGCGCCCGAGACAGGGAGGTTTACAATGAGCAGTTCTTC
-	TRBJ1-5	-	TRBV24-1	CATSDGANQPQHF	TGTGCCACCAGTGATGGGGCGAATCAGCCCCAGCATTTT
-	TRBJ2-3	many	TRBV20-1	CSASGGDTQYF	TGCAGTGCTAGTGGAGGAGATACGCAGTATTTT
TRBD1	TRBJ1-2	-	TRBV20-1	CSAPPKKGQGADGYPF	TGCAGTGCCCCACCCAAAAAAGGACAGGGGGCGGATGGCTACCCCTTC
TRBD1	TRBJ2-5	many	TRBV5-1	CASSLRQGLGETQYF	TGCGCCAGCAGCTTGAGACAGGGGCTTGGAGAGACCCAGTACTTC
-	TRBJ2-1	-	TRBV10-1	CASSEGGYDPNEQFF	TGCGCCAGCAGTGAGGGAGGATATGACCCAAATGAGCAGTTCTTC
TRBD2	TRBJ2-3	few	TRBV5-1	CASSEREVVPDTQYF	TGCGCCAGCAGCGAGCGGGAGGTTGTCCCAGATACGCAGTATTTT
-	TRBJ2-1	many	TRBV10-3	CAISESGTYNEQFF	TGTGCCATCAGTGAGTCAGGGACGTACAATGAGCAGTTCTTC
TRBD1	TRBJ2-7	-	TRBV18	CASSPLDRPYEQYF	TGTGCCAGCTCACCACTGGACAGGCCCTACGAGCAGTACTTC
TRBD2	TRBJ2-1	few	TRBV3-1	CASSQALSGRNEQFF	TGTGCCAGCAGCCAAGCCCTGAGCGGGAGAAATGAGCAGTTCTTC
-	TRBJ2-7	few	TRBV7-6	CASSMRGSGGKQYF	TGTGCCAGCAGCATGAGGGGGTCGGGAGGCAAGCAGTACTTC
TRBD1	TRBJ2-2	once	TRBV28	CASSPAGQGAVGELFF	TGTGCCAGCAGTCCAGCAGGGCAGGGGGCAGTCGGGGAGCTGTTTTTT
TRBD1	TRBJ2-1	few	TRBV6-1	CASSTRDRRSSYNEQFF	TGTGCCAGCAGCACCCGGGACAGGAGAAGCTCCTACAATGAGCAGTTCTTC
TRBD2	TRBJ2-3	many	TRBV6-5	CASSYRPSGGLRQYF	TGTGCCAGCAGTTACCGGCCTAGCGGAGGCCTCAGGCAGTATTTT
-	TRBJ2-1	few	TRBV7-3	CASSLSFQGEQFF	TGTGCCAGCAGCTTGTCTTTCCAGGGTGAGCAGTTCTTC
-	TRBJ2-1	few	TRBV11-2	CASSPDRREQFF	TGTGCCAGCAGCCCCGATCGGCGTGAGCAGTTCTTC
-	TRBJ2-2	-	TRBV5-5	CASSLGRDPANTGELFF	TGTGCCAGCAGCTTGGGGAGGGACCCCGCGAACACCGGGGAGCTGTTTTTT
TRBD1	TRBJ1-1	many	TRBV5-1	CASSFGQGWDTEAFF	TGCGCCAGCAGCTTCGGACAGGGATGGGACACTGAAGCTTTCTTT
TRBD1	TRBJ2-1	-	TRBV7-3	CASSRGQGLVKDEQFF	TGTGCCAGCAGCAGAGGACAGGGTTTGGTCAAGGATGAGCAGTTCTTC
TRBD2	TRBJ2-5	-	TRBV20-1	CSAIAGTRSETQYF	TGCAGCGCAATAGCGGGAACGCGATCGGAGACCCAGTACTTC
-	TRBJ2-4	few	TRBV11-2	CASSLESLAKNIQYF	TGTGCCAGCAGCTTAGAGAGCTTAGCCAAAAACATTCAGTACTTC
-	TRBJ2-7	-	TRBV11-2	CASSTLRQYF	TGTGCCAGCAGCACCTTGCGGCAGTACTTC
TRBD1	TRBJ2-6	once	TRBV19	CASETRGTGIFGANVLTF	TGTGCCAGTGAGACTCGAGGGACAGGGATATTCGGGGCCAACGTCCTGACTTTC
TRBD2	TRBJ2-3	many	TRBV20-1	CSAPGSSGSADTQYF	TGCAGTGCTCCTGGGAGTAGCGGGAGTGCAGATACGCAGTATTTT
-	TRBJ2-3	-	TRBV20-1	CSASGGPSTDTQYF	TGCAGTGCTAGTGGCGGGCCTAGCACAGATACGCAGTATTTT
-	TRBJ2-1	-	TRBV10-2	CATKWKLYNEQFF	TGCGCCACCAAGTGGAAACTCTACAATGAGCAGTTCTTC
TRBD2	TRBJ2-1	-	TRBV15	CATSARAGNEQFF	TGTGCCACCAGCGCCCGAGCGGGAAATGAGCAGTTCTTC
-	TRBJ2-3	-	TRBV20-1	CSARASQVSQYF	TGCAGTGCTAGAGCGTCACAGGTCTCGCAGTATTTT
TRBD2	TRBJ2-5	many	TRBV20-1	CSATPTSGRGETQYF	TGCAGTGCTACCCCGACTAGCGGGAGGGGCGAGACCCAGTACTTC
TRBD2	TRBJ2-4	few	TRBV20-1	CSASSRLAGGIQNIQYF	TGCAGTGCTTCCTCACGACTAGCGGGAGGCATTCAAAACATTCAGTACTTC
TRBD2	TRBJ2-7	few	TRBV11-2	CASSLLRERYEQYF	TGTGCCAGCAGCTTATTGCGGGAGCGGTACGAGCAGTACTTC
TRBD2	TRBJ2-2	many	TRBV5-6	CASSPTPSGSETGELFF	TGTGCCAGCAGCCCGACACCTAGCGGGAGCGAGACCGGGGAGCTGTTTTTT
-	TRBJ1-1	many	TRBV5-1	CASSLDGWNTEAFF	TGCGCCAGCAGCTTGGATGGCTGGAACACTGAAGCTTTCTTT
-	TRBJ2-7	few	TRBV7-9	CASSFGTNTYEQYF	TGTGCCAGCAGCTTCGGGACAAATACCTACGAGCAGTACTTC
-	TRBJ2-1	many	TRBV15	CATSRAREFNEQFF	TGTGCCACCAGCAGAGCACGGGAGTTCAATGAGCAGTTCTTC
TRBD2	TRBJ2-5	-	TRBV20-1	CSAALPGGLAGGSETQYF	TGCAGTGCCGCCCTTCCCGGAGGACTAGCGGGAGGGAGTGAGACCCAGTACTTC
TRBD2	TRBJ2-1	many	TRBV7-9	CASSATSGRYNEQFF	TGTGCCAGCAGCGCCACTAGCGGGAGATACAATGAGCAGTTCTTC
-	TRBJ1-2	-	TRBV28	CATAQQGYTF	TGTGCCACGGCCCAACAGGGCTACACCTTC
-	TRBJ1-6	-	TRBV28	CASSYTGFSPLHF	TGTGCCAGCAGTTACACAGGGTTCTCACCCCTCCACTTT
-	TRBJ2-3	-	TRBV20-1	CSASYNYPSQNTQYF	TGCAGTGCTAGCTACAACTATCCCTCTCAGAATACGCAGTATTTT
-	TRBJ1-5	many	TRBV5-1	CASSLDTNQPQHF	TGCGCCAGCAGCTTGGACACCAATCAGCCCCAGCATTTT
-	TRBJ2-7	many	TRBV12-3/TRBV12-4	CASSLRPAEQYF	TGTGCCAGCAGCCTTAGGCCTGCCGAGCAGTACTTC
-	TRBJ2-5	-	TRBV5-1	CASSAGGANPQYF	TGCGCCAGCAGCGCAGGAGGGGCAAACCCCCAGTACTTC
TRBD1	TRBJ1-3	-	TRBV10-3	CAIGRTGFTLKNTIYF	TGTGCCATCGGTCGGACAGGGTTTACTCTGAAAAACACCATATATTTT
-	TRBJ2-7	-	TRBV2	CASSAGLISYEQYF	TGTGCCAGCAGTGCGGGGCTGATATCCTACGAGCAGTACTTC
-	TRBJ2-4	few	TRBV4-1	CASSQVSSWGVENIQYF	TGCGCCAGCAGCCAAGTGAGTTCTTGGGGAGTCGAAAACATTCAGTACTTC
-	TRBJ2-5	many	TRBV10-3	CAISEPSGQSFDETQYF	TGTGCCATCAGTGAGCCAAGTGGACAGTCCTTTGACGAGACCCAGTACTTC
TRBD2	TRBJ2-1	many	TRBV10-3	CAISRLAGGWSEQFF	TGTGCCATCAGTCGGTTAGCGGGAGGTTGGAGTGAGCAGTTCTTC
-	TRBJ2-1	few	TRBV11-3	CASRNEQFF	TGTGCCAGCCGCAATGAGCAGTTCTTC
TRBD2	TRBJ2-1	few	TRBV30	CAWIPGLAGGDEQFF	TGTGCCTGGATTCCGGGACTAGCGGGAGGAGATGAGCAGTTCTTC
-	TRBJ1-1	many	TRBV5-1	CASSLERMNTEAFF	TGCGCCAGCAGCTTGGAAAGGATGAACACTGAAGCTTTCTTT
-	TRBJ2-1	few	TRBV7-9	CASSARESEFF	TGTGCCAGCAGCGCCCGAGAGTCGGAGTTCTTC
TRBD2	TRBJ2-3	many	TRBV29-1	CSVERGTSSGVGTDTQYF	TGCAGCGTTGAAAGAGGGACGTCTAGCGGCGTGGGCACAGATACGCAGTATTTT
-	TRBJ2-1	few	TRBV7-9	CASSLGPRTGLYNEQFF	TGTGCCAGCAGCTTAGGCCCCCGGACTGGACTCTACAATGAGCAGTTCTTC